These 18 T cell receptor beta chains originate from one sample sequenced in a study of naive and memory T cell subsets. Treatment noted: skin biopsy from PPD injection site in Mantoux-positive individual. An oligonucleotide containing a UMI was ligated to the 3' end of TCR cDNA. Four PCR rounds used nested alpha and beta constant region primers plus the SP2 primer. TCRdb used MiXCR to reprocess the UMI-ligation and nested PCR reads, holding one entry per CDR3 protein. Altogether 20,000 to 25,000 distinct CDR3 sequences are present, nearly 6% being singletons, with the ten largest covering 6% to 8%. The sequenced sample was skin, obtained from a tuberculin skin test site. These receptors were collected from an adult in good health.

In its sample, this clonotype was seen many times. The chain carries TRBV29-1 and TRBJ2-7, with 10 bases aligning to TRBD1. The CDR3 is 12 amino acids. The V gene end was trimmed by 7 bases and the J gene end by 3 bases; junction bases not matched to a gene: 3. Germline loops: CDR1 SQVTM, CDR2 ANQGSEA. CDR3 nucleotide sequence: TGCAGCGGCGGGGACAGGGGCTACGAGCAGTACTTC. The encoded protein is CSGGDRGYEQYF.

The sample holds many counts of this clonotype. V usage is TRBV9 and J usage is TRBJ2-7; D might be TRBD1 or TRBD2, each matching 5 bases. Trimming took off 3 bases at V and 4 bases at J, with 17 bases between the two ends. This CDR3 is built from 15 residues. CDR1 and CDR2 from the germline V gene are SGDLS and YYNGEE. CDR3 protein: CASSDSPGASYEQYF. The CDR3 DNA reads TGTGCCAGCAGCGATTCCCCCGGGGCGTCATACGAGCAGTACTTC.

This clonotype was picked up many times. The V and J genes are TRBV4-2 and TRBJ2-7; a possible D gene is TRBD1 (7 bases). Trimming took off 4 bases at V and 2 bases at J, with 18 bases between the two ends. The CDR3 length is 16 residues. Germline V gene data show CDR1 as LGHNA and CDR2 as YNFKEQ. The CDR3 protein is CASSREGAGRTYEQYF. The CDR3 DNA sequence: TGTGCCAGCAGCCGAGAGGGGGCAGGGAGGACCTACGAGCAGTACTTC.

This clonotype was seen repeatedly, ten times or more. At one boundary the junction diverges from the germline segment, which might be a read error. The genes are TRBV20-1 and TRBJ1-2, with D tentatively TRBD1 (5 bases). This CDR3 comprises 11 residues. CDR1 DFQATT and CDR2 SNEGSKA come from the germline V gene (reference sequence). The CDR3 DNA reads as TGCAGTGGAGCAGGGAACTTTGGCTACACCTTC. This sequence encodes CSGAGNFGYTF.

About this clonotype: This may be a read error, as it is one base from a much larger clone. The chain links TRBV28 to TRBJ1-2, with TRBD1 identical over 7 bases. The CDR3 loop spans 13 amino acids. Germline CDR1 is MDHEN and CDR2 is SYDVKM. The CDR3 loop is CASTTGARYGYNF. The CDR3, as DNA: TGTGCCAGCACCACAGGGGCCAGATATGGCTACAACTTC.

In regard to this clonotype: This may come from a read error, since a much larger clone is one base off. This chain links TRBV12-3 or TRBV12-4 with TRBJ1-5, with a weak D call TRBD1 (6 bases). The CDR3 consists of 15 residues. The CDR3 DNA is TGTGCCAGCAGTTTCCGAGGGGGAGGCAATCAGCCCCAGAATTTT. It codes for CASSFRGGGNQPQNF.

This clonotype was recorded at least ten times. This chain joins TRBV18 and TRBJ2-7; D is perhaps TRBD2 (5 bases). Trimming stripped 3 bases from V and 2 bases from J, with 17 bases between. Germline CDR1 and CDR2: KGHSH and LQKENI. This CDR3 is 16 amino acids long. CDR3 nucleotide sequence: TGTGCCAGCTCACCGTCAACTAGTGGGGTAGCCTACGAGCAGTACTTC. Its translation: CASSPSTSGVAYEQYF.

Ten or more counts support this clonotype. The V gene is TRBV28, the J gene TRBJ2-7; 10 nucleotides match TRBD1. Germline assignment: CDR1 MDHEN and CDR2 SYDVKM. With V trimmed by 10 bases and J by 5 bases, 20 bases remained unmatched. The CDR3 totals 17 residues. CDR3 coding DNA: TGTGCCACCAAAAGGCGTCCGGGACAGGGGTTTTACCACGAGCAGTACTTC. The encoded protein is CATKRRPGQGFYHEQYF.

This clonotype was found many times. The chain recombines TRBV6-6 with TRBJ2-4; TRBD1 matches 10 bases. The germline V gene has CDR1 MNHNY and CDR2 SVGAGI (reference sequence). The CDR3 length is 15 residues. The V segment lost 8 bases and the J segment 5 bases; nucleotides outside the gene matches: 9. The CDR3 sequence: CASSATDRGQNIQYF. CDR3 sequence (DNA): TGTGCCAGCTCCGCGACTGACAGGGGGCAAAACATTCAGTACTTC.

In its sample, this clonotype was seen many times. The CDR3 protein is CASTRGGTEAFF. The CDR3 nucleotides are TGTGCCTCCACCCGGGGAGGCACTGAAGCTTTCTTT. The J gene is TRBJ1-1, the V gene TRBV30; D is ambiguous. V lost 7 bases, J lost 4 bases, and 13 bases lay in between. CDR1 GTSNPN and CDR2 SVGIG come from the germline V gene (reference sequence). CDR3 size: 12 residues.

At least ten counts were recorded for this clonotype. The rearrangement uses TRBV11-2 and TRBJ2-3, with 8 bases that match TRBD2. The CDR3 length is 16 residues. Germline V CDR1 and CDR2: SGHAT, FQNNGV. V shed 2 bases and J 6 bases; nucleotides not matched to a gene: 10. The CDR3 protein is CASSLFSGARLDTQYF. CDR3 in DNA: TGTGCCAGCAGCTTATTTAGCGGGGCGCGGCTTGATACGCAGTATTTT.

A word on this clonotype: Since a much larger clone is just one base distant, this may be a read error. V gene TRBV6-2 or TRBV6-3 combines with J gene TRBJ2-5; unclear D gene. The length of the CDR3 is 13 residues. The germline V gene encodes CDR1 MNHEY and CDR2 SVGEGT. CDR3 region: CTSSYEGEETQYF. Written as DNA, the CDR3 is TGTACCAGCAGTTATGAAGGAGAAGAGACCCAGTACTTC.

This clonotype was counted ten times or more. V gene TRBV9 combines with J gene TRBJ2-1; the match to TRBD1 covers 11 bases. Unmatched junction bases numbered 4, after V lost 4 bases and J lost 4 bases. Germline lookup yields CDR1 SGDLS and CDR2 YYNGEE. This CDR3 contains 15 residues. The CDR3 here is CASSPGQGGYNEQFF. DNA of the CDR3: TGTGCCAGCAGCCCGGGACAGGGGGGTTACAATGAGCAGTTCTTC.

This clonotype was seen repeatedly, ten times or more. The V call is TRBV4-1, the J call TRBJ1-1, with D perhaps matching TRBD1 (5 bases). Germline CDR1 and CDR2: MGHRA and YSYEKL. This CDR3 spans 14 amino acids. V shed 6 bases and J shed 1 base, with 12 bases lying between them. CDR3 sequence reads: CASRRYQGNTEAFF. The CDR3 region has the DNA TGCGCCAGCAGGCGATATCAGGGGAACACTGAAGCTTTCTTT.

This clonotype has at least ten counts. The rearrangement joins TRBV2 to TRBJ2-1, with 8 bases aligning to TRBD2. Losses at the gene ends were 6 bases for V and 9 bases for J; bases not matched to a gene: 13. In germline, CDR1 is SNHLY, CDR2 FYNNEI. The CDR3 runs to 15 residues. The CDR3 DNA reads TGTGCCAGCAGGGGTTTAAAAGCGGGAGTGGGTGAGCAGTTCTTC. Translation gives CASRGLKAGVGEQFF.

This chain uses TRBV4-1 with TRBJ1-5; D is undetermined. The CDR3 has 19 residues. CDR1 is MGHRA, CDR2 YSYEKL, per germline. The V and J ends lost 0 bases and 6 bases respectively, with 24 bases between them. This CDR3 is CASSQDSGVFGLEGQPQHF. The CDR3 nucleotides are TGCGCCAGCAGCCAAGATAGCGGGGTATTTGGGCTCGAAGGTCAGCCCCAGCATTTT.

This clonotype was detected many times. V and J are TRBV28 and TRBJ1-1; D is perhaps TRBD1 (6 bases). Looked up from germline, CDR1 is MDHEN and CDR2 is SYDVKM. The V gene lost 3 bases and the J gene lost 0 bases, with 20 bases spanning the gap. The length of the CDR3 is 18 residues. The CDR3: CASSFSWDRGLMNTEAFF. The CDR3 nucleotides read TGTGCCAGCAGTTTTTCGTGGGACCGGGGGCTGATGAACACTGAAGCTTTCTTT.

Within the sample, this clonotype is medium-sized. The genes are TRBV20-1 and TRBJ2-7, with 8 bases matching TRBD1. CDR3 length equals 15 residues. Germline V gene data show CDR1 as DFQATT and CDR2 as SNEGSKA (reference sequence). The V segment lost 4 bases and the J segment 0 bases; nucleotides outside the gene matches: 8. As DNA, the CDR3 is TGCAGTGCTATGGCAGGGGACAGGAGCTCCTACGAGCAGTACTTC. Translation gives CSAMAGDRSSYEQYF.